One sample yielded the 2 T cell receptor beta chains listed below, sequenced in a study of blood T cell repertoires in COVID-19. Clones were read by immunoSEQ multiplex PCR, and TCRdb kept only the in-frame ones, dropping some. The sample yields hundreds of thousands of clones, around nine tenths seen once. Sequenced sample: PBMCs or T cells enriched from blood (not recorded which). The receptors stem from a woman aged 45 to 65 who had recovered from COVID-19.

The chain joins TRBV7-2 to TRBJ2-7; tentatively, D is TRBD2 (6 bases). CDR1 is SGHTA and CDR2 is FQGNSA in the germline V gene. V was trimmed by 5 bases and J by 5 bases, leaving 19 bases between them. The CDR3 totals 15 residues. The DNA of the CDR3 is TGTGCCAGCAGCCCCTCACGGGAGAATACCCACGAGCAGTACTTC. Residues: CASSPSRENTHEQYF.

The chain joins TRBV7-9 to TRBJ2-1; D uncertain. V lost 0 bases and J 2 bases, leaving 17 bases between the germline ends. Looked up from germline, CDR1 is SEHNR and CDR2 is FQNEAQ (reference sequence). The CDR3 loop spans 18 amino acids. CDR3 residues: CASSLARDFPGPYNEQFF. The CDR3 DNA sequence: TGTGCCAGCAGCTTAGCGCGTGACTTCCCCGGCCCCTACAATGAGCAGTTCTTC.